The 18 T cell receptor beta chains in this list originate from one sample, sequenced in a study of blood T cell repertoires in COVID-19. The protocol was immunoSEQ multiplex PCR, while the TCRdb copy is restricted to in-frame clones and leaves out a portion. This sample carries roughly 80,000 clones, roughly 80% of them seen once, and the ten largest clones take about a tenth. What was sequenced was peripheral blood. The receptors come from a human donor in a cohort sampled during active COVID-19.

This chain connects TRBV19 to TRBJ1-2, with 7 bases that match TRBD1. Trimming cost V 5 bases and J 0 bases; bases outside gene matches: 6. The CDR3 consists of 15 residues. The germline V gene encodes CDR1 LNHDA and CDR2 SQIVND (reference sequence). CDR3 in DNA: TGTGCCAGTAGTGGGGGACAGCGGACTAACTATGGCTACACCTTC. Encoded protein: CASSGGQRTNYGYTF.

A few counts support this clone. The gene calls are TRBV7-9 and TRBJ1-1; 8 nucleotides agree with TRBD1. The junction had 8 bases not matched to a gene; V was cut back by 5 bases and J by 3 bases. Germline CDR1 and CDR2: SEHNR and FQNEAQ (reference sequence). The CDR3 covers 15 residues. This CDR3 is CASSAVTGVDTEAFF. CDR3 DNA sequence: TGTGCCAGCAGCGCCGTGACAGGGGTAGACACTGAAGCTTTCTTT. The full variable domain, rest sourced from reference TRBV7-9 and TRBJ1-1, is DTGVSQNPRHKITKRGQNVTFRCDPISEHNRLYWYRQTLGQGPEFLTYFQNEAQLEKSRLLSDRFSAERPKGSFSTLEIQRTEQGDSAMYLCASSAVTGVDTEAFFGQGTRLTVV.

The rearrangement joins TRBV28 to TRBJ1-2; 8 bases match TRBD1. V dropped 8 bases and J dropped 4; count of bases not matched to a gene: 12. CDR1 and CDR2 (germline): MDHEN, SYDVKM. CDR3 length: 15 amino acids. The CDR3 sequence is CASGREGQGPYGYTF. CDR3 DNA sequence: TGTGCCAGCGGACGGGAAGGACAGGGCCCCTATGGCTACACCTTC.

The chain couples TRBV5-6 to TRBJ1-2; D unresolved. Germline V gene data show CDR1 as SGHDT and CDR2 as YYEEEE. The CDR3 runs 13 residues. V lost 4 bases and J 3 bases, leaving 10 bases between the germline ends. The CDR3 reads CASSLRLDYGYTF. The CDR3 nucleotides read TGTGCCAGCAGCCTCAGGCTGGACTATGGCTACACCTTC.

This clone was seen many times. The CDR3 bases are TGCGCCAGCAGCCAAGCACCAGGCATCGAAAACACTGAAGCTTTCTTT. Translated, it gives CASSQAPGIENTEAFF. The chain has TRBV4-1 and TRBJ1-1; no clear D gene. This CDR3 is 16 amino acids long. The germline V gene encodes CDR1 MGHRA and CDR2 YSYEKL. Trimming removed 1 base at V and 2 bases at J, with 14 bases between.

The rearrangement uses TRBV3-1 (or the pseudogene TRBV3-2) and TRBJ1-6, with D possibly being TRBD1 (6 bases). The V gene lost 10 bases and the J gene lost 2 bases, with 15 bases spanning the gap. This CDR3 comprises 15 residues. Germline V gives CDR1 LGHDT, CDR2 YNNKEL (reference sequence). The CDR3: CATQAGVPYNSPLHF. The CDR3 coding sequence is TGTGCCACTCAGGCAGGGGTTCCCTATAATTCACCCCTCCACTTT.

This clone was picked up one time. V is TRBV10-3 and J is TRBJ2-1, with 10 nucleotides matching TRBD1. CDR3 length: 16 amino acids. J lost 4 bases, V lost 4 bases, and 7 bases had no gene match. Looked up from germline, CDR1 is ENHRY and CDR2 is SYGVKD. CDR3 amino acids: CAISAGRDRGYNEQFF. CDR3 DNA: TGTGCCATCAGTGCTGGCCGGGACAGGGGATACAATGAGCAGTTCTTC.

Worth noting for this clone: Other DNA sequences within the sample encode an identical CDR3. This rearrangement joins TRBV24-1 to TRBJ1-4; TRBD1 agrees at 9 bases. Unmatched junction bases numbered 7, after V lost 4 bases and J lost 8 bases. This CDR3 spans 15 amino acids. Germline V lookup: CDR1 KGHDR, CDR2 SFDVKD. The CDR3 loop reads CATSDPGTGSEKLFF. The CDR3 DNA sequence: TGTGCCACCAGTGACCCCGGGACAGGGAGCGAAAAACTGTTTTTT.

CDR3 DNA sequence: TGTGCCAGCAGTTACTCGCCTAGCGGGCTGTCCGACGAGCAGTACTTC. As protein: CASSYSPSGLSDEQYF. The genes are TRBV6-5 and TRBJ2-7; 8 nucleotides match TRBD2. This CDR3 has 16 amino acids. V lost 0 bases to trimming and J lost 5 bases; unmatched junction nucleotides: 9. The germline V gene has CDR1 MNHEY and CDR2 SVGAGI.

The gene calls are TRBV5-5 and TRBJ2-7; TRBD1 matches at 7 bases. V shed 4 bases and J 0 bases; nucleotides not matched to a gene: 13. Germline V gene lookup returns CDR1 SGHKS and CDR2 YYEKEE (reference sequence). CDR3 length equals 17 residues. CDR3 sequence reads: CASSRRVGQGVSYEQYF. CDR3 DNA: TGTGCCAGCAGCCGCCGGGTGGGGCAGGGGGTCTCCTACGAGCAGTACTTC.

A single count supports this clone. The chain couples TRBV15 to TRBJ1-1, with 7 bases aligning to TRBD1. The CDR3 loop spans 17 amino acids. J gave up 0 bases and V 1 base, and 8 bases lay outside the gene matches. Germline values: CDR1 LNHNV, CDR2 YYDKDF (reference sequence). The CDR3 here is CATSRGPQGNLNTEAFF. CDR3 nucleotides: TGTGCCACCAGCAGAGGACCACAGGGGAACTTGAACACTGAAGCTTTCTTT.

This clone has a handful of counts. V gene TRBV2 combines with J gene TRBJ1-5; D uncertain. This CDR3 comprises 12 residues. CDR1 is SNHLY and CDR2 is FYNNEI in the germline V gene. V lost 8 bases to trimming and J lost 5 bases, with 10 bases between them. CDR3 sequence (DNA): TGTGCCAGCGCGGGGTTCGATCAGCCCCAGCATTTT. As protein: CASAGFDQPQHF.

In DNA, the CDR3 is TGTGCCAGCCGTTTTAGGGGCAACTCCTACGAGCAGTACTTC. It translates to CASRFRGNSYEQYF. The chain joins TRBV2 to TRBJ2-7, with D perhaps TRBD1 (5 bases). Looked up from germline, CDR1 is SNHLY and CDR2 is FYNNEI. This CDR3 is 14 amino acids long. Trimming stripped 8 bases from V and 0 bases from J, with 14 bases between.

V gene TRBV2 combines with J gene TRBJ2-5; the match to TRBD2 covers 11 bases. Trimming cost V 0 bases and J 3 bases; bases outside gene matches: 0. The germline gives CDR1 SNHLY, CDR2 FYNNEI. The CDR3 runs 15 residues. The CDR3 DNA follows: TGTGCCAGCAGTGAAGCACTAGCGGGGGAAGAGACCCAGTACTTC. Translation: CASSEALAGEETQYF.

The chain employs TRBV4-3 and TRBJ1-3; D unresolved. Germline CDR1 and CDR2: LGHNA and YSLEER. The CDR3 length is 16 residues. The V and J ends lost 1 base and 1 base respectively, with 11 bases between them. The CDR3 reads CASSQAIRGSGNTIYF. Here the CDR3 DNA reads TGCGCCAGCAGCCAAGCAATTCGCGGGTCTGGAAACACCATATATTTT.

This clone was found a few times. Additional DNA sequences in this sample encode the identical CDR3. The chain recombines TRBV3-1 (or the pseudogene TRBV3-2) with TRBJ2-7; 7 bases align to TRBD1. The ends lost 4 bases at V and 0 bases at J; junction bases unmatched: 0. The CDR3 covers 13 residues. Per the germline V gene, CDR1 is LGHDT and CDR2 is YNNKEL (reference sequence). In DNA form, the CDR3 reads TGTGCCAGCAGCCGACAGGGCTCCTACGAGCAGTACTTC. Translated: CASSRQGSYEQYF.

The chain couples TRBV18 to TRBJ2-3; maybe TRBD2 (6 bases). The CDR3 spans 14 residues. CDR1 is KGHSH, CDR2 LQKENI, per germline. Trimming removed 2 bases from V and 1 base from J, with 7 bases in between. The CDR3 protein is CASSPAGRTDTQYF. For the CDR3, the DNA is TGTGCCAGCTCACCAGCGGGGCGCACAGATACGCAGTATTTT.

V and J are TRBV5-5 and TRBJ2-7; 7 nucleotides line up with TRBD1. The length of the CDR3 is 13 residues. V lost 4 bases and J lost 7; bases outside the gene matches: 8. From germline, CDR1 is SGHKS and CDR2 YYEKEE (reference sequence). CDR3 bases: TGTGCCAGCAGCACGGGACAGTCGGGAGAGCAGTACTTC. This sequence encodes CASSTGQSGEQYF.